Below are 10 T cell receptor beta chains sequenced from a single sample in a study of Graves' ophthalmopathy and Graves' hyperthyroidism. RNA transcripts provided the template for amplifying TCR beta CDR3 regions. Following a first-round RT-PCR that used HTBI primers, a second-round multiplex PCR was carried out. TCRdb recomputed calls from the multiplex PCR reads with MiXCR, one row per CDR3 protein. Altogether 500,000 to 800,000 distinct CDR3 sequences are present, approximately 39% being singletons, with the ten largest covering over 2.5%. The sequencing input was peripheral blood. The source is an adult man with Graves' ophthalmopathy.

The rearrangement joins TRBV7-9 to TRBJ1-2; TRBD1 agrees at 9 bases. From germline, CDR1 is SEHNR and CDR2 FQNEAQ (reference sequence). The trim removed 8 bases at V and 4 bases at J, leaving 5 bases unmatched. CDR3 length: 13 residues. Written as DNA, the CDR3 is TGTGCCAGCTCACAGGGGGCTATCTATGGCTACACCTTC. Protein product: CASSQGAIYGYTF.

This CDR3 reads CAISLPRSGEQYF. CDR3 in DNA: TGTGCCATCAGCCTCCCCCGTTCGGGCGAGCAGTACTTC. The chain links TRBV10-3 to TRBJ2-7; D unclear. V lost 6 bases, J lost 6 bases, and 15 bases lay in between. CDR3 size: 13 residues. Germline lookup yields CDR1 ENHRY and CDR2 SYGVKD.

This clonotype came up many times. The chain carries TRBV20-1 and TRBJ2-2; TRBD1 or TRBD2 may be the D gene (5 bases each). The CDR3 consists of 12 residues. Trimming took off 6 bases at V and 7 bases at J, with 12 bases between the two ends. Germline V gives CDR1 DFQATT, CDR2 SNEGSKA (reference sequence). The CDR3 DNA follows: TGCAGTGCCGAGAAGGGGAGCGGGGAGCTGTTTTTT. This encodes CSAEKGSGELFF.

This clonotype was detected once. This chain connects TRBV9 to TRBJ1-1; no clear D gene. Germline assignment: CDR1 SGDLS and CDR2 YYNGEE. The CDR3 consists of 11 residues. V was trimmed by 10 bases and J by 7 bases, leaving 14 bases between them. CDR3 nucleotides: TGTGCCGTTAGAGCGGAGTTTGAAGCTTTCTTT. Protein sequence: CAVRAEFEAFF.

This clonotype showed up many times. This chain uses TRBV2 with TRBJ2-6; 9 bases align to TRBD2. The V and J ends lost 5 bases and 0 bases, in that order; junction bases with no gene match: 2. This CDR3 has 16 amino acids. Germline V gene data show CDR1 as SNHLY and CDR2 as FYNNEI. Here the CDR3 DNA reads TGTGCCAGCAGTACAGCGGGGGGCTCTGGGGCCAACGTCCTGACTTTC. Translated: CASSTAGGSGANVLTF.

Many counts were recorded for this clonotype. Here the CDR3 reads CASSSSGGFQPQHF. For the CDR3, the DNA is TGTGCCAGCAGTTCCTCAGGGGGCTTTCAGCCCCAGCATTTT. V is TRBV12-3 or TRBV12-4 and J is TRBJ1-5; 8 bases align to TRBD1. CDR3 length: 14 residues. V trimming: 4 bases; J trimming: 6 bases; junction bases outside the gene matches: 5.

A note on this clonotype: The junction and the germline gene differ at one end; a read error may be behind it. The CDR3, as DNA: TGTGCCAGCAGCTTAAGTGGGGGCACTGAAGCCTCCTTT. Translated, it gives CASSLSGGTEASF. J is TRBJ1-1 and V is TRBV7-6; a weak D match, TRBD1 (6 bases). There are 13 residues in the CDR3. Germline values: CDR1 SGHVS, CDR2 FNYEAQ.

This chain uses TRBV12-3 or TRBV12-4 with TRBJ2-7; the match to TRBD2 covers 11 bases. This CDR3 contains 15 residues. V shed 6 bases, J shed 2 bases, and the junction held 6 bases outside the gene matches. CDR3 sequence: CASSGPGLAAYEQYF. CDR3 bases: TGTGCCAGCAGCGGGCCGGGACTAGCGGCCTACGAGCAGTACTTC.

The J gene is TRBJ1-2, the V gene TRBV18, with D perhaps matching TRBD1 (5 bases). Between the trimmed V and J ends, which lost 6 bases and 9 bases, there was a span of 23 bases. Germline CDR1 reads KGHSH; CDR2 reads LQKENI. CDR3 length equals 15 residues. The CDR3 nucleotides are TGTGCCAGCTCGCCGGACGGGGACTATGGATATAGCTACACCTTC. Protein sequence: CASSPDGDYGYSYTF.

With respect to this clonotype: A much larger clone differs by one base, so this may be a read error. This chain connects TRBV20-1 to TRBJ1-5; D unclear. Trimming took 0 bases from V and 6 from J, leaving 9 bases between them. This CDR3 comprises 13 residues. Germline V gives CDR1 DFQATT, CDR2 SNEGSKA (reference sequence). The CDR3 sequence: CSARDRFIQPQHF. For the CDR3, the DNA is TGCAGTGCTAGAGATCGGTTTATTCAGCCCCAGCATTTT.